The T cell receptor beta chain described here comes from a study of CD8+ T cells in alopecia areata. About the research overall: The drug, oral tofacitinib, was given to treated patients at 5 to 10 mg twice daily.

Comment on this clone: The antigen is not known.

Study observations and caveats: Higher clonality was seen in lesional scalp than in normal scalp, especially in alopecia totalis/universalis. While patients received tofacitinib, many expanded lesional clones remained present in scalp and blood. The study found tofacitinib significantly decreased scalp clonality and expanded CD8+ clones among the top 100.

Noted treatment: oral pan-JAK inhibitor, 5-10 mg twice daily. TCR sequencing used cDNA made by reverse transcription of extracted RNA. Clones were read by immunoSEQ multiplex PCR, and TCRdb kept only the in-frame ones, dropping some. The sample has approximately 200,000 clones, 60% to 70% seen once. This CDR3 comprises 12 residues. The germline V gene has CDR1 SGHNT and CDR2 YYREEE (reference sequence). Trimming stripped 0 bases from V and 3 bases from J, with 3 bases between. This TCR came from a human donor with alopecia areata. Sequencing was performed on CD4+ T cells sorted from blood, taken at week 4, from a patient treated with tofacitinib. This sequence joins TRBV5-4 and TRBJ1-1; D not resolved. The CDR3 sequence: CASSLGDTEAFF. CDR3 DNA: TGTGCCAGCAGCTTGGGGGACACTGAAGCTTTCTTT. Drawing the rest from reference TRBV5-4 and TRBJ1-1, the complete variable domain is ETGVTQSPTHLIKTRGQQVTLRCSSQSGHNTVSWYQQALGQGPQFIFQYYREEENGRGNFPPRFSGLQFPNYSSELNVNALELDDSALYLCASSLGDTEAFFGQGTRLTVV.